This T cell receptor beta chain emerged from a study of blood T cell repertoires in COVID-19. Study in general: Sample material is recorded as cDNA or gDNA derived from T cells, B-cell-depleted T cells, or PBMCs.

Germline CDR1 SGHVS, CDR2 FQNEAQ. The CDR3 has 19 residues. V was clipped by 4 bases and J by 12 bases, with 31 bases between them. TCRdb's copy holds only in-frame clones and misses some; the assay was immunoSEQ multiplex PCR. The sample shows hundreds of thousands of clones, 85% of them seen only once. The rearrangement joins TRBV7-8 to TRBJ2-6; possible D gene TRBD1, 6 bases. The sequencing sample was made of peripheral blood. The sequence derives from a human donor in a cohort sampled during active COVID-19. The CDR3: CASSSVLQGKWVVVSVLTF. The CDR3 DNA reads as TGTGCCAGCAGCTCCGTCCTACAGGGTAAATGGGTCGTAGTAAGCGTCCTGACTTTC.